This TCR beta chain was recovered during a study of blood T cell repertoires in COVID-19. Overall study: Samples representing acute and convalescent COVID-19 were sourced from the United States, Italy and Spain.

Original handling: By means of reference gene primer amplification, nucleated cell counts were estimated. This table comes from immunoSEQ multiplex PCR, and its TCRdb copy is limited to in-frame clones, with some not included. V, J and clone size are those of that table, while D and trimming were read from the DNA. The sample yields 250,000 to 300,000 clones, about 80% seen once. The CDR3 contains 16 residues. The V gene lost 3 bases and the J gene lost 0 bases, with 13 bases spanning the gap. Germline V CDR1 and CDR2: KGHSH, LQKENI. The TCR originated in a man aged 50-59 years who had recovered from COVID-19. The sample comprised PBMCs or T cells enriched from blood (not recorded which). The V gene is TRBV18, the J gene TRBJ2-3, with D uncertain. The CDR3 loop is CASSPSQAISTDTQYF. CDR3 DNA sequence: TGTGCCAGCTCACCGTCGCAGGCGATTAGCACAGATACGCAGTATTTT.